What follows describes a single TCR beta chain. TCRdb used MiXCR to reprocess the 5' RACE reads, holding one entry per CDR3 protein. The data contain about 520,000 distinct CDR3 sequences, approximately 22% of them singletons. The source of the sample is a study of identical twins. The CDR3 contains 16 residues. V lost 2 bases and J lost 0, with 10 bases in between. This sample was also put to use in a study of T cells expressing NK-cell markers.

The sequence derives from a woman younger than 30 in good health. Sequencing was performed on CD4+ T cells sorted from blood. The chain has TRBV12-3 or TRBV12-4 and TRBJ1-4; the D is unclear. The CDR3 loop reads CASSLRPVATNEKLFF. For the CDR3, the DNA is TGTGCCAGCAGTTTAAGGCCAGTTGCAACTAATGAAAAACTGTTTTTT.